The clone carrying this T cell receptor beta chain was picked up a small number of times. Its antigen remains unknown. Researchers defined stable Graves' hyperthyroidism as no ophthalmopathy progression within 18 months. Researchers barred patients who had uncontrolled infection, other autoimmune disease, pregnancy or lactation. Germline V gene lookup returns CDR1 LGHNA and CDR2 YNFKEQ. The CDR3 contains 18 residues. V was clipped by 1 base and J by 5 bases; unmatched bases: 17. Amplification of TCR beta CDR3 regions used RNA as the template. The TCR CDR3 first-round RT-PCR relied on the HTBI primer set. TCRdb ran MiXCR on the multiplex PCR reads and lists one entry per CDR3 protein. The sample holds 500,000 to 600,000 distinct CDR3 sequences, over 15% seen once. These data belong to a study of T cells in Graves' hyperthyroidism and ophthalmopathy. Study-wide findings and caveats: In the blood, most expanded thyroid clonotypes above 0.001 appeared as well.

V and J are TRBV4-2 and TRBJ2-7; 7 nucleotides line up with TRBD2. The sequenced sample consisted of blood. This sequence originates from a woman younger than 35 with Graves' hyperthyroidism. CDR3 in amino acids: CASSQVEWSGTVPNEQYF. The CDR3 bases are TGTGCCAGCAGCCAAGTGGAGTGGAGCGGGACCGTACCCAACGAGCAGTACTTC.